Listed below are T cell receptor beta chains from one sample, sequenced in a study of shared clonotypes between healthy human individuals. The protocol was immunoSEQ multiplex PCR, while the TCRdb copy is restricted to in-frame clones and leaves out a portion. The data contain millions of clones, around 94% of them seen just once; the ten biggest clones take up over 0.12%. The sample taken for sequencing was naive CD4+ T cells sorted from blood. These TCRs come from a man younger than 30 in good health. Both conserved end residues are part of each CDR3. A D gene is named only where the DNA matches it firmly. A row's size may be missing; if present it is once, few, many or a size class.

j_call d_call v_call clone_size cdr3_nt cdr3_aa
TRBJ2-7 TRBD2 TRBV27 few TGTGCCAGCCTGGCAGCGGGGGGACGGCAGTACTTC CASLAAGGRQYF
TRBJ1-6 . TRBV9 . TGTGCCAGCAGCGGAAGCCAGAGTAATTCACCCCTCCACTTT CASSGSQSNSPLHF
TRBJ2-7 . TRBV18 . TGTGCCAGCTCACCAAGCGGCGAGCAGTACTTC CASSPSGEQYF
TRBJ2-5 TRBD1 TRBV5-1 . TGCGCCAGCAGCCCGCGGTTAGGGGACAGGGGGCAAGAGACCCAGTACTTC CASSPRLGDRGQETQYF
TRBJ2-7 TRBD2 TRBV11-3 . TGTGCCAGCAGCCCTCTCCTAGCGGGATTGTACGAGCAGTACTTC CASSPLLAGLYEQYF
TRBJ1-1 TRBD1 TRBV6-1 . TGTGCCAGCAGCGGGACAGTGAACACTGAAGCTTTCTTT CASSGTVNTEAFF
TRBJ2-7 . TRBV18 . TGTGCCAGCTCAGCCACTTTACAGGGTTCCACCTTCTACGAGCAGTACTTC CASSATLQGSTFYEQYF
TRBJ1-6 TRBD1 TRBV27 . TGTGCCAGCAGTTCGATCGGGACAGGGAGGCGGTCACCCCTCCACTTT CASSSIGTGRRSPLHF
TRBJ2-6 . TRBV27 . TGTGCCAGCAGTTTCGACAGATCTCTCTCTGGGGCCAACGTCCTGACTTTC CASSFDRSLSGANVLTF
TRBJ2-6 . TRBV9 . TGTGCCAGCAGCGTAGCTCCCGGCTCTGGGGCCAACGTCCTGACTTTC CASSVAPGSGANVLTF
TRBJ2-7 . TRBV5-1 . TGCGCCAGCAGCTTGGATGCAGGTAACTACGAGCAGTACTTC CASSLDAGNYEQYF
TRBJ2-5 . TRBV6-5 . TGTGCCAGCAGTTACTCAGGGCTCGAGACCCAGTACTTC CASSYSGLETQYF
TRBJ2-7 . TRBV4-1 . TGCGCCAGCAGCCAAGATGAGGGCGGAACCTACGAGCAGTACTTC CASSQDEGGTYEQYF
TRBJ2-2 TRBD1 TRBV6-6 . TGTGCCAGCAGCCGACAGGGGGAGGCCGGGGAGCTGTTTTTT CASSRQGEAGELFF
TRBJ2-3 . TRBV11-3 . TGTGCCAGCAGCTTACAGGGGCCCCCAGATACGCAGTATTTT CASSLQGPPDTQYF